What follows are 23 T cell receptor beta chains derived from one specimen sequenced in a study of PD-1 blockade in classical Hodgkin lymphoma (dated by TCRdb to about 2020). Sample time point, as interpreted from the label and publication: cycle 4 day 1 (C4D1), after 6 weeks of nivolumab. All trial patients had relapsed after autologous stem cell transplantation, with cohorts A, B and C differing in prior brentuximab vedotin exposure. Libraries were built with the immunoSEQ multiplex PCR assay. What TCRdb holds here is the immuneACCESS table cut down to in-frame rearrangements. Part of the clones is not present; checked against another copy, under half of the missing clones reflect an unresolved V gene, and the others are unexplained. This sample holds tens of thousands of clones; around nine tenths were observed only once. The ten largest account for about 6.7% of the sample. Specimen: peripheral blood mononuclear cells (PBMCs), collected before the fourth cycle of nivolumab. These receptors were collected from a human donor with classical Hodgkin lymphoma.

This clone was detected only once. This rearrangement joins TRBV5-1 to TRBJ2-5; 8 nucleotides match TRBD2. The CDR3 has 15 amino acids. J gave up 5 bases and V 1 base, and 7 bases lay outside the gene matches. Germline CDR1 SGHRS, CDR2 YFSETQ. CDR3 sequence: CASSLFAGGGETQYF. The CDR3 region has the DNA TGCGCCAGCAGCTTGTTTGCGGGGGGCGGGGAGACCCAGTACTTC. The full variable domain, completed using reference TRBV5-1 and TRBJ2-5, is KAGVTQTPRYLIKTRGQQVTLSCSPISGHRSVSWYQQTPGQGLQFLFEYFSETQRNKGNFPGRFSGRQFSNSRSEMNVSTLELGDSALYLCASSLFAGGGETQYFGPGTRLLVL.

The chain uses TRBV6-5 and TRBJ1-6; D is unresolved. Germline V lookup: CDR1 MNHEY, CDR2 SVGAGI. V was clipped by 5 bases and J by 9 bases, with 14 bases between them. CDR3 size: 14 residues. CDR3 sequence reads: CASSESPLGSPLHF. The CDR3 DNA reads as TGTGCCAGCAGTGAATCCCCGCTCGGTTCACCCCTCCACTTT.

This chain uses TRBV7-9 with TRBJ1-1, with a possible D match to TRBD1 (6 bases). Trimming took 2 bases from V and 3 from J, leaving 10 bases between them. The germline V gene has CDR1 SEHNR and CDR2 FQNEAQ (reference sequence). The CDR3 is made up of 14 amino acids. CDR3 amino acids: CASSLPRGHTEAFF. DNA for the CDR3: TGTGCCAGCAGCTTACCCAGGGGTCACACTGAAGCTTTCTTT.

V and J are TRBV27 and TRBJ1-2; 7 nucleotides match TRBD1. This CDR3 has 14 residues. V shed 3 bases and J 8 bases; nucleotides not matched to a gene: 9. Germline CDR1 reads MNHEY; CDR2 reads SMNVEV (reference sequence). The CDR3 loop is CASSFQGQAGGYTF. The CDR3, as DNA: TGTGCCAGCAGTTTCCAAGGACAGGCGGGGGGCTACACCTTC.

The chain links TRBV10-2 to TRBJ2-2; no definite D call. CDR3 length: 13 amino acids. Germline V lookup: CDR1 WSHSY, CDR2 SAAADI. Trimming removed 6 bases from V and 5 bases from J, with 10 bases in between. The CDR3 spells CASRGPRTGELFF. DNA of the CDR3: TGCGCCAGCAGAGGACCACGGACCGGGGAGCTGTTTTTT.

The chain is built from TRBV27 and TRBJ1-1, with D possibly being TRBD1 (6 bases). The CDR3 runs 14 residues. Trimming stripped 2 bases from V and 3 bases from J, with 10 bases between. The germline gives CDR1 MNHEY, CDR2 SMNVEV (reference sequence). In DNA form, the CDR3 reads TGTGCCAGCAGTTTACAGGGGAGGGACACTGAAGCTTTCTTT. This translates into CASSLQGRDTEAFF.

The V call is TRBV7-3, the J call TRBJ2-1; possible D gene TRBD2, 5 bases. CDR3 size: 13 residues. Germline values: CDR1 SGHTA, CDR2 FQGTGA. Trimming shortened V by 4 bases and J by 4 bases, and 8 bases separated the two germline ends. As DNA, the CDR3 is TGTGCCAGCAGCTCTACTAGTTACAATGAGCAGTTCTTC. This codes for CASSSTSYNEQFF.

The J gene is TRBJ2-1, the V gene TRBV28; 10 bases fit TRBD2. The CDR3 is 15 residues long. Trimming took 4 bases from V and 6 from J; bases not matched to a gene: 6. The germline gives CDR1 MDHEN, CDR2 SYDVKM. The CDR3: CASSSPAGGVNEQFF. The CDR3 DNA is TGTGCCAGCAGTTCCCCAGCGGGGGGGGTCAATGAGCAGTTCTTC.

The rearrangement joins TRBV11-3 to TRBJ2-2, with D possibly TRBD2 on 7 matching bases. Germline V lookup: CDR1 SGHNT, CDR2 YENEEA. This CDR3 spans 16 amino acids. Trimming took off 3 bases at V and 3 bases at J, with 14 bases between the two ends. The CDR3 region has the DNA TGTGCCAGCAGCTTGGGGGCGGGAGAATACACCGGGGAGCTGTTTTTT. This codes for CASSLGAGEYTGELFF.

The chain employs TRBV5-6 and TRBJ2-5, with no clear D. From germline, CDR1 is SGHDT and CDR2 YYEEEE. The length of the CDR3 is 15 residues. The V end lost 1 base, the J end lost 2 bases, and 12 bases lay between the germline ends. The CDR3 region is CASSLWAVPQETQYF. CDR3 in DNA: TGTGCCAGCAGCTTGTGGGCAGTACCACAAGAGACCCAGTACTTC.

The chain is built from TRBV7-6 and TRBJ2-7, with TRBD1 matching over 9 bases. CDR3 length: 15 residues. Germline V lookup: CDR1 SGHVS, CDR2 FNYEAQ. Trimming removed 3 bases from V and 6 bases from J; junction bases left unmatched: 9. Here the CDR3 reads CASSLAGQGPFEQYF. The CDR3 DNA follows: TGTGCCAGCAGCTTGGCGGGACAGGGACCCTTCGAGCAGTACTTC.

This chain joins TRBV27 and TRBJ2-7, with D perhaps TRBD1 (6 bases). V gave up 6 bases and J gave up 0 bases, with 12 bases separating them. Per the germline V gene, CDR1 is MNHEY and CDR2 is SMNVEV (reference sequence). There are 14 residues in the CDR3. The CDR3 spells CASSPGQTSYEQYF. DNA for the CDR3: TGTGCCAGCAGCCCTGGACAGACCTCCTACGAGCAGTACTTC.

The chain recombines TRBV7-6 with TRBJ2-7; 12 positions match TRBD2. CDR1 and CDR2 (germline): SGHVS, FNYEAQ. CDR3 length: 15 residues. J lost 1 base, V lost 5 bases, and 3 bases had no gene match. This chain's CDR3 is CASSQTSGRSYEQYF. DNA of the CDR3: TGTGCCAGCAGCCAGACTAGCGGGAGATCCTACGAGCAGTACTTC.

The chain uses TRBV18 and TRBJ1-1; perhaps TRBD1 as D (5 bases). The CDR3 consists of 16 residues. The germline V gene has CDR1 KGHSH and CDR2 LQKENI. Trimming took 3 bases from V and 0 from J, leaving 14 bases between them. CDR3 bases: TGTGCCAGCTCACCCGTGAGGGACGGGTTGAACACTGAAGCTTTCTTT. This encodes CASSPVRDGLNTEAFF.

This chain links TRBV5-1 with TRBJ2-5; 10 nucleotides match TRBD1. The V gene end was trimmed by 3 bases and the J gene end by 5 bases; junction bases not matched to a gene: 7. This CDR3 contains 15 residues. Germline CDR1 reads SGHRS; CDR2 reads YFSETQ. The CDR3 DNA sequence: TGCGCCAGCAGCTGGGGGGACAGGGGATTCGAGACCCAGTACTTC. Protein sequence: CASSWGDRGFETQYF.

This clone was detected once. V is TRBV5-1 and J is TRBJ1-4; possibly TRBD1 for D (6 bases). Germline CDR1 reads SGHRS; CDR2 reads YFSETQ. CDR3 length: 15 amino acids. Trimming left V 3 bases short and J 7 bases short, with 16 bases between. CDR3 protein: CASSSNTGKGEKLFF. The CDR3 DNA reads TGCGCCAGCAGCTCGAATACAGGGAAGGGTGAAAAACTGTTTTTT.

The chain has TRBV9 and TRBJ2-7; D possibly corresponds to TRBD1 (6 bases). The V end lost 4 bases, the J end lost 4 bases, and 15 bases lay between the germline ends. The CDR3 sequence is 14 residues long. Germline CDR1 SGDLS, CDR2 YYNGEE. The CDR3 loop is CASSIGTLGYEQYF. The CDR3 DNA is TGTGCCAGCAGCATCGGGACACTTGGGTACGAGCAGTACTTC.

This chain connects TRBV7-7 to TRBJ2-2, with unresolved D. Germline CDR1 reads SSHAT; CDR2 reads FNYEAQ (reference sequence). V was trimmed by 5 bases and J by 6 bases, leaving 13 bases between them. The CDR3 extends over 14 amino acids. CDR3 in DNA: TGTGCCAGCAGCCCCGACCTGTATGCCGGGGAGCTGTTTTTT. Translated, it gives CASSPDLYAGELFF.

The V and J genes are TRBV19 and TRBJ1-5; no firm D call. This CDR3 contains 15 residues. The germline V and J ends were trimmed by 4 bases and 3 bases, with 13 bases remaining between them. Per the germline V gene, CDR1 is LNHDA and CDR2 is SQIVND (reference sequence). The CDR3 here is CASSRGLPSNQPQHF. The CDR3 nucleotides are TGTGCCAGTAGTAGAGGACTGCCCTCCAATCAGCCCCAGCATTTT.

This clone has a single count. The V and J genes are TRBV6-6 and TRBJ1-1, with unresolved D. Trimming left V 5 bases short and J 6 bases short, with 16 bases between. The germline V gene encodes CDR1 MNHNY and CDR2 SVGAGI (reference sequence). The CDR3 has 14 residues. CDR3 loop: CASSQDARFSEAFF. The DNA of the CDR3 is TGTGCCAGCAGTCAAGACGCAAGGTTCTCTGAAGCTTTCTTT.

The chain links TRBV27 to TRBJ2-3; the D gene is possibly TRBD1 (6 bases). The CDR3 covers 15 residues. Germline-derived CDR1 and CDR2 are MNHEY and SMNVEV (reference sequence). V lost 6 bases, J lost 0 bases, and 13 bases lay in between. The CDR3 DNA is TGTGCCAGCAGAGAGGACAGTCTTAGCACAGATACGCAGTATTTT. Its translation is CASREDSLSTDTQYF.

This chain uses TRBV6-4 with TRBJ2-1; 13 bases are shared with TRBD2. The CDR3 has 14 residues. CDR1 is MRHNA and CDR2 is SNTAGT in the germline V gene. V trimming: 10 bases; J trimming: 9 bases; junction bases outside the gene matches: 9. The CDR3 DNA is TGTGCCACCAGCCCGGGACTAGCGGGACTTGAGCAGTTCTTC. Its translation: CATSPGLAGLEQFF.

This sequence joins TRBV7-6 and TRBJ1-4; TRBD1 matches 7 bases. The CDR3 covers 15 residues. The germline V gene encodes CDR1 SGHVS and CDR2 FNYEAQ. V lost 5 bases and J lost 7; bases outside the gene matches: 10. CDR3 in amino acids: CASSPQQGRGEKLFF. CDR3 DNA: TGTGCCAGCAGCCCACAACAGGGGCGAGGTGAAAAACTGTTTTTT.